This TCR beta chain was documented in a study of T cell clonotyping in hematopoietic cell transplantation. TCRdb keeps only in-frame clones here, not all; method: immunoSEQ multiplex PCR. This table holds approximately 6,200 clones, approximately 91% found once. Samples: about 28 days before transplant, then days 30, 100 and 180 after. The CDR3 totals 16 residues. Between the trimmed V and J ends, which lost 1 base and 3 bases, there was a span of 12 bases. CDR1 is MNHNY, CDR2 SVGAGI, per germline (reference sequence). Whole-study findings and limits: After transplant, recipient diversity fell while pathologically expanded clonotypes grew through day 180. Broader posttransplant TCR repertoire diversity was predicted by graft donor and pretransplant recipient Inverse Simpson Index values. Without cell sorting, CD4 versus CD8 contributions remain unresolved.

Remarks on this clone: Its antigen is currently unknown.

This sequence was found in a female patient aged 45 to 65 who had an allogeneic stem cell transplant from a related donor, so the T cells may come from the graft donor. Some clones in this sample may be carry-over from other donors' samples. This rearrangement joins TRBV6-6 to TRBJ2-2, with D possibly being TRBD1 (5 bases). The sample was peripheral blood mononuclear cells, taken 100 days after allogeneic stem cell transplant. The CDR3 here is CASSYLSQGDTGELFF. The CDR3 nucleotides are TGTGCCAGCAGTTACTTAAGTCAGGGTGACACCGGGGAGCTGTTTTTT.